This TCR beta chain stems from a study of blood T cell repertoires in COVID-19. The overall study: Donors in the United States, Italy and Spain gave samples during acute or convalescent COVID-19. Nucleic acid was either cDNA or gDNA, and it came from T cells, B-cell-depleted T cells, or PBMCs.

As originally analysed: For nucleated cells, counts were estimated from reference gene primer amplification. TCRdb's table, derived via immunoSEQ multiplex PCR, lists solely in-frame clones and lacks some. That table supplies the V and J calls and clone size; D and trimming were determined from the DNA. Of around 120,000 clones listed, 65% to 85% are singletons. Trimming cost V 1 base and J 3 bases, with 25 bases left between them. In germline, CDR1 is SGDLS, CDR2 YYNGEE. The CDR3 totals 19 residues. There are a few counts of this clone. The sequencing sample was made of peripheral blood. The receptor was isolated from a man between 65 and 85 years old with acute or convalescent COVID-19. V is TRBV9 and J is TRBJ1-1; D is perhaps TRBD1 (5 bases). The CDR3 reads CASSVCIRGEGGKYTEAFF. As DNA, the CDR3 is TGTGCCAGCAGCGTATGTATTCGGGGGGAGGGAGGGAAATACACTGAAGCTTTCTTT.